This T cell receptor (beta chain) was sequenced for a study of breast tumors, draining lymph nodes, adjacent tissues. Samples came from axillary lymph nodes draining the breast cancer. TCRdb passed the multiplex PCR reads through MiXCR, listing each CDR3 protein once. Here the sample spans under 250,000 distinct CDR3 sequences, about a third being singletons. This CDR3 comprises 16 residues. Germline CDR1 reads GTSNPN; CDR2 reads SVGIG (reference sequence). V was clipped by 3 bases and J by 1 base, with 16 bases between them. The chain has TRBV30 and TRBJ2-4; D gene ambiguous. Sequencing was carried out using axillary lymph node tissue. This clonotype was sampled from a female donor with breast cancer. Some clones in this sample may be carry-over from other donors' samples. The CDR3 DNA reads TGTGCCTGGAGCAGGCAGGCATCACGGGCCAAAAACATTCAGTACTTC. It yields the protein CAWSRQASRAKNIQYF.